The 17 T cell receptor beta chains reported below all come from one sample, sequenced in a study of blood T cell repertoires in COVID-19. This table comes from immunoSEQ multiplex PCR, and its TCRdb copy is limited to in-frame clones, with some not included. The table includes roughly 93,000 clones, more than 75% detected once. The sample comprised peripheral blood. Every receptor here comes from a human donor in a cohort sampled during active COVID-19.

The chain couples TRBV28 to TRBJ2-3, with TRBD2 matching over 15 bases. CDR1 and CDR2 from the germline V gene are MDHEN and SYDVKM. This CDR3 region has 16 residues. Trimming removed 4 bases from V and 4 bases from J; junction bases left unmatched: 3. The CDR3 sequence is CASSSGLAGGSDTQYF. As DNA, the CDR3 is TGTGCCAGCAGTTCCGGACTAGCGGGAGGGTCAGATACGCAGTATTTT.

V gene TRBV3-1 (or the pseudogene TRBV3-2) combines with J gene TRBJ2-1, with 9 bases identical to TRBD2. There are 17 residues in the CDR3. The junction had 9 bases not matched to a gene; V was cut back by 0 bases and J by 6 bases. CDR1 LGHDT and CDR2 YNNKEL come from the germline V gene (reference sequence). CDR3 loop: CASSQDPRASGVNEQFF. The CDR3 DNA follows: TGTGCCAGCAGCCAAGATCCTCGGGCTAGCGGGGTCAATGAGCAGTTCTTC.

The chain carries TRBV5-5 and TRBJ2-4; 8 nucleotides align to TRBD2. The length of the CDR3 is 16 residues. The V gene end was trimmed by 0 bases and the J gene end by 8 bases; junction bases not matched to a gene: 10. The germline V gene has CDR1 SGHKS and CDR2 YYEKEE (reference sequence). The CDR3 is CASSLGGLVVGDIQYF. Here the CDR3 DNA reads TGTGCCAGCAGCTTGGGGGGACTAGTTGTAGGTGACATTCAGTACTTC.

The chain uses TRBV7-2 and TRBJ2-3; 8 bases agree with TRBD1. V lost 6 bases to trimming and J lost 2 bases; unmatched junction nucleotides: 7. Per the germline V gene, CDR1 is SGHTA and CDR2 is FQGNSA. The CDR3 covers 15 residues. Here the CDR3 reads CASRAWTGPTDTQYF. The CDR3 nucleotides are TGTGCCAGCAGGGCGTGGACAGGGCCCACAGATACGCAGTATTTT.

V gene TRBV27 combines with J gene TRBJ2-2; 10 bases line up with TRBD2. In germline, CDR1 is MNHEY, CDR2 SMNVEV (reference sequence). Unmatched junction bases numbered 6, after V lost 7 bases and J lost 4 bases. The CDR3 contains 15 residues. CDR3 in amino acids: CASMAGLAVTGELFF. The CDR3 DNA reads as TGTGCCAGCATGGCAGGACTAGCGGTCACCGGGGAGCTGTTTTTT.

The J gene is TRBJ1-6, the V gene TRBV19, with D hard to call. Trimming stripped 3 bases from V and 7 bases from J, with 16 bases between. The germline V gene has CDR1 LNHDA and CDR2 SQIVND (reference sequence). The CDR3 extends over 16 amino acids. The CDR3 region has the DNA TGTGCCAGTAGTATTTGGCCACCCTCGGGGAATTCACCCCTCCACTTT. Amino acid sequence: CASSIWPPSGNSPLHF.

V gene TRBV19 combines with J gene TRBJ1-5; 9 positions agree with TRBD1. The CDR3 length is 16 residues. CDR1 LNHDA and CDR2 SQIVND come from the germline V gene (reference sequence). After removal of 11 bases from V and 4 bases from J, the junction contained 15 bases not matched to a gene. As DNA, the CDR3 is TGTGCCGTAGGCCCGGGACAGGGAGGTGGTAATCAGCCCCAGCATTTT. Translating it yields CAVGPGQGGGNQPQHF. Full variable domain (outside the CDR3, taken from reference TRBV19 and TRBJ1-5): DGGITQSPKYLFRKEGQNVTLSCEQNLNHDAMYWYRQDPGQGLRLIYYSQIVNDFQKGDIAEGYSVSREKKESFPLTVTSAQKNPTAFYLCAVGPGQGGGNQPQHFGDGTRLSIL.

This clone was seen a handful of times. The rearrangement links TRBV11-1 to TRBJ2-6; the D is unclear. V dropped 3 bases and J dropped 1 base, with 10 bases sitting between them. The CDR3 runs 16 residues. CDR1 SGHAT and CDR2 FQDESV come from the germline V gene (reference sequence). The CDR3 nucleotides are TGTGCCAGCAGCTTCGGCGGTGTTTCTGGGGCCAACGTCCTGACTTTC. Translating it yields CASSFGGVSGANVLTF.

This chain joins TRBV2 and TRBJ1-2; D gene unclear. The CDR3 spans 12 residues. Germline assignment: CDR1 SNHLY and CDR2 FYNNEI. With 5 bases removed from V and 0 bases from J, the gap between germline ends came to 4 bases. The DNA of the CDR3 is TGTGCCAGCAGTCCTTCTAACTATGGCTACACCTTC. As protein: CASSPSNYGYTF.

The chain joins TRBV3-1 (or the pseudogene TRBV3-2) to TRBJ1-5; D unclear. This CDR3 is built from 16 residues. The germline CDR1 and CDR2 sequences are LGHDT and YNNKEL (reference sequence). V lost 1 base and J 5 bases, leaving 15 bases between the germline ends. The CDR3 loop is CASSQGHFREDQPQHF. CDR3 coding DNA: TGTGCCAGCAGCCAAGGTCACTTCCGGGAGGATCAGCCCCAGCATTTT.

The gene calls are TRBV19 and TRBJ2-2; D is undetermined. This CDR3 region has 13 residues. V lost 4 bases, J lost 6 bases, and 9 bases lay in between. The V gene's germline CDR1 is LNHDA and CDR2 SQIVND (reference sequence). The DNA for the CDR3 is TGTGCCAGTAGTAGAGTCCTCCCCGGGGAGCTGTTTTTT. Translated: CASSRVLPGELFF.

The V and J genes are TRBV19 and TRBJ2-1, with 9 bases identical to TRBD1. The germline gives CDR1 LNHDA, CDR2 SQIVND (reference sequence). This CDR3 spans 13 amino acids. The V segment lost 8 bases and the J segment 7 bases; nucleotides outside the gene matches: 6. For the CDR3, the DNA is TGTGCCAGTGCCGGGACAGGGTTAAATGAGCAGTTCTTC. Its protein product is CASAGTGLNEQFF. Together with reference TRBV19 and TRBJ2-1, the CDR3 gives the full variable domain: DGGITQSPKYLFRKEGQNVTLSCEQNLNHDAMYWYRQDPGQGLRLIYYSQIVNDFQKGDIAEGYSVSREKKESFPLTVTSAQKNPTAFYLCASAGTGLNEQFFGPGTRLTVL.

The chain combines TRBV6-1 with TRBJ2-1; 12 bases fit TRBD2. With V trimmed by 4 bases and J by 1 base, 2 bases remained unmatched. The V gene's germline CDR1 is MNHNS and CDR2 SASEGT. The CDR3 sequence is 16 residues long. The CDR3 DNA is TGTGCCAGCAGTGGCGGACTAGCGGGATCCTACAATGAGCAGTTCTTC. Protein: CASSGGLAGSYNEQFF.

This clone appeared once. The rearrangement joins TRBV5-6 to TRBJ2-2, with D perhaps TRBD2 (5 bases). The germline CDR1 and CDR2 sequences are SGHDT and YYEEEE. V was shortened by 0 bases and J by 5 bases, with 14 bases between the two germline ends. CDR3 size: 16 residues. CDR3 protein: CASSLGGPLRTGELFF. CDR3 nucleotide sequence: TGTGCCAGCAGCTTGGGAGGGCCGCTTAGGACCGGGGAGCTGTTTTTT.

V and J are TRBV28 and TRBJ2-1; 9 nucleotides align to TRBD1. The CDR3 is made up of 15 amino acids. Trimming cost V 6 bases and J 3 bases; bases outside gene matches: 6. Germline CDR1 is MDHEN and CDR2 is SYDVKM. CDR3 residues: CASSLTGGNYNEQFF. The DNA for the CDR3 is TGTGCCAGCAGCTTGACAGGGGGTAACTACAATGAGCAGTTCTTC.

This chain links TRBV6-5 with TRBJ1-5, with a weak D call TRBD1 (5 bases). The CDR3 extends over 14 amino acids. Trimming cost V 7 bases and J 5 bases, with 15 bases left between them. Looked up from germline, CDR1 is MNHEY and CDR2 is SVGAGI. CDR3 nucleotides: TGTGCCAGCACTACGGGGGAGGGCCATCAGCCCCAGCATTTT. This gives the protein CASTTGEGHQPQHF.

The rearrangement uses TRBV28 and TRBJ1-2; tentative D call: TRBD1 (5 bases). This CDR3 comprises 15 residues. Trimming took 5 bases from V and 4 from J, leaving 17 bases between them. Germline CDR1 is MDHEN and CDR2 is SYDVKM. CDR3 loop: CASSASGLHLYGYTF. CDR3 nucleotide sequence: TGTGCCAGCAGTGCTTCGGGACTCCACCTCTATGGCTACACCTTC.